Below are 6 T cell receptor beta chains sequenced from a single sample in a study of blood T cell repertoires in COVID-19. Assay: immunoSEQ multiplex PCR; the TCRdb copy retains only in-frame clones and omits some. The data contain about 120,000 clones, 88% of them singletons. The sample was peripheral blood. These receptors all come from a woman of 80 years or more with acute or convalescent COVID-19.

CDR3 region: CASSLSLGLGDQPQHF. The CDR3 region has the DNA TGTGCCAGCAGCTTAAGTTTAGGGTTGGGAGATCAGCCCCAGCATTTT. The rearrangement links TRBV7-8 to TRBJ1-5; D is unresolved. The germline V gene has CDR1 SGHVS and CDR2 FQNEAQ. The V gene lost 2 bases and the J gene lost 5 bases, with 16 bases spanning the gap. The CDR3 loop spans 16 amino acids. The full variable domain, in which reference TRBV7-8 and TRBJ1-5 provide the parts outside the CDR3, is GAGVSQSPRYKVAKRGQDVALRCDPISGHVSLFWYQQALGQGPEFLTYFQNEAQLDKSGLPSDRFFAERPEGSVSTLKIQRTQQEDSAVYLCASSLSLGLGDQPQHFGDGTRLSIL.

The CDR3 here is CATSRERRAEAFF. The CDR3 DNA reads TGTGCCACCAGCAGAGAACGCAGGGCTGAAGCTTTCTTT. The chain joins TRBV15 to TRBJ1-1; possibly TRBD1 for D (5 bases). The CDR3 consists of 13 residues. CDR1 and CDR2 from the germline V gene are LNHNV and YYDKDF (reference sequence). Trimming removed 0 bases from V and 6 bases from J, with 8 bases in between.

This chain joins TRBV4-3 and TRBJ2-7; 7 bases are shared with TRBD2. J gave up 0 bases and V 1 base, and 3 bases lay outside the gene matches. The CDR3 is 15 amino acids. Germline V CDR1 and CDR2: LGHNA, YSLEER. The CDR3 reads CASSQVGGNSYEQYF. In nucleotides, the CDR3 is TGCGCCAGCAGCCAAGTGGGAGGGAACTCCTACGAGCAGTACTTC.

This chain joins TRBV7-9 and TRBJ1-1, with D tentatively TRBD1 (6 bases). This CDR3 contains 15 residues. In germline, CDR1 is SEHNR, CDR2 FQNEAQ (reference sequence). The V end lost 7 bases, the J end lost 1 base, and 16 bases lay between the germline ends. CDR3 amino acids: CASNRWAGENTEAFF. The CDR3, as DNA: TGTGCCAGCAACAGGTGGGCAGGGGAGAACACTGAAGCTTTCTTT. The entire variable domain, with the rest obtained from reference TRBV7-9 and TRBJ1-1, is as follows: DTGVSQNPRHKITKRGQNVTFRCDPISEHNRLYWYRQTLGQGPEFLTYFQNEAQLEKSRLLSDRFSAERPKGSFSTLEIQRTEQGDSAMYLCASNRWAGENTEAFFGQGTRLTVV.

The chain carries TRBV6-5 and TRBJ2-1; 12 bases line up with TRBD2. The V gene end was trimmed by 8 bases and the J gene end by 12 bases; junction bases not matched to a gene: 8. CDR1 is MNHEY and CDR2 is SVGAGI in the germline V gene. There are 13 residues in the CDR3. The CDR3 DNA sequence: TGTGCCAGCGGGCCTAGCGGGAGGGCCTGGCAGTTCTTC. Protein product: CASGPSGRAWQFF.

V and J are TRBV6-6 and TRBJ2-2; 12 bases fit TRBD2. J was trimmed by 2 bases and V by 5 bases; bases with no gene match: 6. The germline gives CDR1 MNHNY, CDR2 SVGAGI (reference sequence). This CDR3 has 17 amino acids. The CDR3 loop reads CASSPLAGGSNTGELFF. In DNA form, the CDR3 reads TGTGCCAGCAGTCCACTAGCGGGGGGATCTAACACCGGGGAGCTGTTTTTT.